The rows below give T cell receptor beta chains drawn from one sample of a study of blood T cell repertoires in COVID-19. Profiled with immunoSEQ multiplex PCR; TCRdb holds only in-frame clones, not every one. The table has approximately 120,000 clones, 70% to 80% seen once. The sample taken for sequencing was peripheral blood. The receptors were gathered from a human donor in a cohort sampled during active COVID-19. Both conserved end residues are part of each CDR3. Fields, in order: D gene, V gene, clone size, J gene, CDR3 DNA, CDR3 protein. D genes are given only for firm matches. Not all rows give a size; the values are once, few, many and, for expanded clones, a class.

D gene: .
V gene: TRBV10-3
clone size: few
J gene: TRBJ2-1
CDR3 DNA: TGTGCCATCAGCCGTTCCCGACTAGAATACAATGAGCAGTTCTTC
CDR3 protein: CAISRSRLEYNEQFF

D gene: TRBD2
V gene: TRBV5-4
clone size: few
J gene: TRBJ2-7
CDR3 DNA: TGTGCCAGCAGCTTGGGTGGAGCGGGAGTCTACGAGCAGTACTTC
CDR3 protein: CASSLGGAGVYEQYF

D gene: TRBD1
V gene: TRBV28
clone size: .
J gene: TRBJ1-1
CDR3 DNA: TGTGCCAGCAGTTTTAACAGGGGAACTGAAGCTTTCTTT
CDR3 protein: CASSFNRGTEAFF

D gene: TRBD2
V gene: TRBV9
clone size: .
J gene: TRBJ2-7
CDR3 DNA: TGTGCCAGCAGCGTAGGGAGCGGGGGGCTCTACGAGCAGTACTTC
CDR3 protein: CASSVGSGGLYEQYF

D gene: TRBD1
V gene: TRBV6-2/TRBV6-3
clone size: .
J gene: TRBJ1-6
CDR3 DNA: TGTGCCAGCAGTTACGTTTGGGACAGAAATTCACCCCTCCACTTT
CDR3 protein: CASSYVWDRNSPLHF

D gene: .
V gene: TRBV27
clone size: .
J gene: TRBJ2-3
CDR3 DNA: TGTGCCAGCAGCCTCAACCGGGGGGCGGGGGCCCAGGCAGATACGCAGTATTTT
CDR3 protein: CASSLNRGAGAQADTQYF

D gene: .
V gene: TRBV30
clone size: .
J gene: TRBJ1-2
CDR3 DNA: TGTGCCTGGAGTCCCCTGGGGGGGGACTATGGCTACACCTTC
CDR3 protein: CAWSPLGGDYGYTF

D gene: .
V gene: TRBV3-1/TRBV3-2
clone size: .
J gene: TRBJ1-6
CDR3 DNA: TGTGCCAGCAGCCTCCGACAGGAGAATTCACCCCTCCACTTT
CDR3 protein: CASSLRQENSPLHF

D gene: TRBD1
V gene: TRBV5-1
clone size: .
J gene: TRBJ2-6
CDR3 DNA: TGCGCCAGCAGCAAGGACAGGGGGTCTGGGGCCAACGTCCTGACTTTC
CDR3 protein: CASSKDRGSGANVLTF

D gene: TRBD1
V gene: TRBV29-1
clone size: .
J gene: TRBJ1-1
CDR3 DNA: TGCAGCGTAACTTCGACAGGGGTGTCTTTCTTT
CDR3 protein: CSVTSTGVSFF

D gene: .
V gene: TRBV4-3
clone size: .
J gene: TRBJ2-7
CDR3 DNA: TGCGCCAGCAGCCAACATCGGACAGCCCACTACGAGCAGTACTTC
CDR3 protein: CASSQHRTAHYEQYF

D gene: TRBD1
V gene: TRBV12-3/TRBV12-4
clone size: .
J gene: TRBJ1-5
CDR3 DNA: TGTGCCAGCAGTGGACAGGGGGGTCCGCCCCAGCATTTT
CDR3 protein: CASSGQGGPPQHF

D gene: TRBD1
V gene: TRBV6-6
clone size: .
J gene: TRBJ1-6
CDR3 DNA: TGTGCCAGCAGACACAGGGGGGATAATTCACCCCTCCACTTT
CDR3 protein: CASRHRGDNSPLHF

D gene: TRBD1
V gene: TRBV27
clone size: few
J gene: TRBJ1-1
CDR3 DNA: TGTGCCAGCAGCTCAACCAGGGGGCGGATGAACACTGAAGCTTTCTTT
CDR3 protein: CASSSTRGRMNTEAFF

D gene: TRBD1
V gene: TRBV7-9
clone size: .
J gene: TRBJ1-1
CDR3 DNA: TGTGCCAGCAGCGTCGGGGGGGACAGCGAAGCTTTCTTT
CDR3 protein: CASSVGGDSEAFF

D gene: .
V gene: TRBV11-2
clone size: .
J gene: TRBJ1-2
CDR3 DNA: TGTGCCAGCAGCCCCCTGATGGGGAGACATGACTATGGCTACACCTTC
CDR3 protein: CASSPLMGRHDYGYTF

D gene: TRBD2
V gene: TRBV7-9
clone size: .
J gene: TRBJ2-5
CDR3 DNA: TGTGCCAGCAGCTTAGGACTAGCGGGAGGAACAGAGACCCAGTACTTC
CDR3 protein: CASSLGLAGGTETQYF

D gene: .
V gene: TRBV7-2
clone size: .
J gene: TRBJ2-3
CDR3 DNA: TGTGCCAGCAGCTTTATGAGGGTAGATACGCAGTATTTT
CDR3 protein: CASSFMRVDTQYF

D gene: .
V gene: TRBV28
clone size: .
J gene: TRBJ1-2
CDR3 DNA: TGTGCCAGCTCGTCTGACTATGGCTACACCTTC
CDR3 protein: CASSSDYGYTF

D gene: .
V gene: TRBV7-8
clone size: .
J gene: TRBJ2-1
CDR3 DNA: TGTGCCAGCAGCGCCCGACTCCACAATGAGCAGTTCTTC
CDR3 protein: CASSARLHNEQFF

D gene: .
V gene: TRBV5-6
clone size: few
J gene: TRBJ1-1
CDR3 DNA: TGTGCCAGCAGCTTGTTTGCAGGGTACACTGAAGCTTTCTTT
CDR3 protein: CASSLFAGYTEAFF

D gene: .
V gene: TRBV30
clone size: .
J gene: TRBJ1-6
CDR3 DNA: TGTGCCTGGAGTGGACAGGAAGATTCACCCCTCCACTTT
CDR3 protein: CAWSGQEDSPLHF

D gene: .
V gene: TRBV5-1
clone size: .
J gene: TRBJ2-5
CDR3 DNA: TGCGCCAGCAGCTTGGTGGAGTCCGGTGGCGAGACCCAGTACTTC
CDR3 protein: CASSLVESGGETQYF

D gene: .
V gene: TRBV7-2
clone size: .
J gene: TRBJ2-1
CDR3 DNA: TGTGCCAGCAGCCCCTATCCGAGATCCTACAATGAGCAGTTCTTC
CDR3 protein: CASSPYPRSYNEQFF

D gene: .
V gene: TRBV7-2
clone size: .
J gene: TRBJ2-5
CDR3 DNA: TGTGCCAGCAGCCTACAAGGATGGCGGGAAGAGACCCAGTACTTC
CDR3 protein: CASSLQGWREETQYF

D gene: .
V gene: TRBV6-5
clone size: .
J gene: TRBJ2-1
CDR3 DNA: TGTGCCAGCAGGAGCTCAGGGGTCGGCTACAATGAGCAGTTCTTC
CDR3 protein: CASRSSGVGYNEQFF

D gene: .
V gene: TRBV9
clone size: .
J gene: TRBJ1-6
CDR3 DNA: TGTGCCAGCAGCTCCTACAGGGACGGGAATTCACCCCTCCACTTT
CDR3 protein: CASSSYRDGNSPLHF

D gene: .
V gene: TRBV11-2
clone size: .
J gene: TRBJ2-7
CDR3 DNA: TGTGCCAGCAGCCAATTGGCTCTCTACGAGCAGTACTTC
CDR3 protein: CASSQLALYEQYF

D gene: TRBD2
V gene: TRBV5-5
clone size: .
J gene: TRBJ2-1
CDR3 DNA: TGTGCCAGCAGCTTGGAGCTAGCGGGATACAATGAGCAGTTCTTC
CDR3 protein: CASSLELAGYNEQFF

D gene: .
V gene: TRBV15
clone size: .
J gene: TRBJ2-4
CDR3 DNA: TGTGCCACCAGCAGAACCTCCCGGAGGTCCGGCGCCAAAAACATTCAGTACTTC
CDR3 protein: CATSRTSRRSGAKNIQYF

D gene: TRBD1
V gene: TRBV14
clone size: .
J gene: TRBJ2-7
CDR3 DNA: TGTGCCAGCAGCAAAGGACAGGGGTTATACTACGAGCAGTACTTC
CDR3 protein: CASSKGQGLYYEQYF

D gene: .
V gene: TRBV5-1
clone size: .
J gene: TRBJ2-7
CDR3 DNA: TGCGCCAGCAGCTTTGTTACCCCAGGGGTCGAGCAGTACTTC
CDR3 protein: CASSFVTPGVEQYF

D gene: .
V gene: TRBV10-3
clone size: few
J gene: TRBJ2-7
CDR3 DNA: TGTGCCACCCGGACAGAGAGCTGGGAGCAGTACTTC
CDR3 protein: CATRTESWEQYF

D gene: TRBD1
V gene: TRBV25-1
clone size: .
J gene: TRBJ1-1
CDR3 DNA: TGTGCCAGCAGTTACAGGGGGTACACTGAAGCTTTCTTT
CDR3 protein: CASSYRGYTEAFF

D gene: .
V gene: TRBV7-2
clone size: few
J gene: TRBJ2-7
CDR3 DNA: TGTGCCAGCAGCTTAGCGATGGCCAGTTTCTACGAGCAGTACTTC
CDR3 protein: CASSLAMASFYEQYF

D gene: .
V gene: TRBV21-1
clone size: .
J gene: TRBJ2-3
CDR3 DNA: TGTGCCAGCAGCTTCCGGACAGACCAACTCATTCACACCCCCACAGATACGCAGTATTTT
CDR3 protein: CASSFRTDQLIHTPTDTQYF

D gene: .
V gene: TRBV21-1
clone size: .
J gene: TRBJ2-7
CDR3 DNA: TGTGCCAGCAGCAGAATCCTGGAGGGAGGGCCGACATACGAGCAGTACTTC
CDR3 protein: CASSRILEGGPTYEQYF

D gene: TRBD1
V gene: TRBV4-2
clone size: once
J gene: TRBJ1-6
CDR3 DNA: TGTGCCAGCAGCCCCACCGGGACAGGGGCAGGGAATTCACCCCTCCACTTT
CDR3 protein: CASSPTGTGAGNSPLHF

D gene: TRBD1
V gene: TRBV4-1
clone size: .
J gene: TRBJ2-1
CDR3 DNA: TGCGCCAGCAGCCAGGCCGGGACAGGGCCGTTCTTC
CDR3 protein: CASSQAGTGPFF

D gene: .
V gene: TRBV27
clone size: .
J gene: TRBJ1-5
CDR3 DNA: TGTGCCAGCAGTTCCTCAAAGACAGGATCGAATCAGCCCCAGCATTTT
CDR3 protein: CASSSSKTGSNQPQHF

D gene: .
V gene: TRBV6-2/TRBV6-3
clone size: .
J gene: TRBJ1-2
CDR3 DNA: TGTGCCAGCAGTCCCGGGACAACAACTTATGGCTACACCTTC
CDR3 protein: CASSPGTTTYGYTF

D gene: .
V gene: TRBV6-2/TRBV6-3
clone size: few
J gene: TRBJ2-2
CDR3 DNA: TGTGCCAGCAGTTACACTACCGGGGAGCTGTTTTTT
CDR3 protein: CASSYTTGELFF

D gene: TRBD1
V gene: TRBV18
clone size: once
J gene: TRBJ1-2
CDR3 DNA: TGTGCCAGCTCACCACGGACAGGGCGATTGAGTGATGGCTACACCTTC
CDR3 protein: CASSPRTGRLSDGYTF

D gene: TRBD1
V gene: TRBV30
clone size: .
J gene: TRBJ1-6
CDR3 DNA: TGTGCCTGGGAAGAACCGACAGGGTCTTGGTTGGAGGATTCACCCCTCCACTTT
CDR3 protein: CAWEEPTGSWLEDSPLHF

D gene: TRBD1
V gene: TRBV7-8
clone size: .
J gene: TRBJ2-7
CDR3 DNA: TGTGCCAGCAGCTCTAGACAGGGGTTCACCTACGAGCAGTACTTC
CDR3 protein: CASSSRQGFTYEQYF

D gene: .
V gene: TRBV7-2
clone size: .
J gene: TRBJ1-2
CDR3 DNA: TGTGCCAGCAGCTTAGATCAGGGTTCCGCGCGCACCTTC
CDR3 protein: CASSLDQGSARTF

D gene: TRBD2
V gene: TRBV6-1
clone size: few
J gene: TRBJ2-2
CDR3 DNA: TGTGCCAGCAGTGTACAGCGGGGGGCGAACACCGGGGAGCTGTTTTTT
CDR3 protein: CASSVQRGANTGELFF

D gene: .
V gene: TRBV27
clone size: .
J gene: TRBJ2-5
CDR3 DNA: TGTGCCAGCAGTTTGAGGACAGAAGAGACCCAGTACTTC
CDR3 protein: CASSLRTEETQYF

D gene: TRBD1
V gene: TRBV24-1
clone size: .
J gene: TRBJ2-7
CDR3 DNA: TGTGCCACCAGTGAAACTCACAGGGGCGGGGAGCAGTACTTC
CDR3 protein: CATSETHRGGEQYF

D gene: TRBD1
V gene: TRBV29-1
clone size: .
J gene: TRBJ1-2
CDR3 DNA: TGCAGCGTCAATTCCCCGACAGGGGAGTGGGGCTACACCTTC
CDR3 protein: CSVNSPTGEWGYTF

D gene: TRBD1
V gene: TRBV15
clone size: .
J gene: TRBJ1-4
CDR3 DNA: TGTGCCACCAGCAGAGAGTTGACAGGGAGAAATGAAAAACTGTTTTTT
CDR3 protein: CATSRELTGRNEKLFF

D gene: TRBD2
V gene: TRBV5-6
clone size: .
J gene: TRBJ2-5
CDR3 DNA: TGTGCCAGCAGCTTGGCCGGGTCTAGCGGAGCGCAAGAGACCCAGTACTTC
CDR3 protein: CASSLAGSSGAQETQYF

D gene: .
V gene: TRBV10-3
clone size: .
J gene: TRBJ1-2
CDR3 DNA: TGTGCCATCAGTGACGGGGATGGCTACACCTTC
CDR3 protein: CAISDGDGYTF